This T cell receptor beta chain was sequenced in a study of T cells in tuberculosis. At the level of the study: A South African cohort included IGRA-negative adolescents, latently infected IGRA-positive adolescents and adults with active tuberculosis.

Germline loops: CDR1 MNHNS, CDR2 SASEGT. Trimming took 4 bases from V and 0 from J, leaving 18 bases between them. This CDR3 is 17 amino acids long. TCRdb's copy holds only in-frame clones and misses some; the assay was immunoSEQ multiplex PCR. There are around 25,000 clones in the sample; about 92% occur only once, and roughly 16% lies in the top ten. Each clinical donor contributed on average around 92,000 T cells from unsorted cryopreserved PBMC. The rearrangement joins TRBV6-1 to TRBJ2-5, with a weak D call TRBD2 (7 bases). The sample consisted of PBMCs. The TCR was taken from a donor aged 10 to 29 with latent tuberculosis or without tuberculosis infection. Some clones in this sample may be carry-over from other donors' samples. The CDR3 sequence is CASSAGSRGGYQETQYF. In DNA form, the CDR3 reads TGTGCCAGCAGTGCAGGGTCGAGGGGGGGGTACCAAGAGACCCAGTACTTC.